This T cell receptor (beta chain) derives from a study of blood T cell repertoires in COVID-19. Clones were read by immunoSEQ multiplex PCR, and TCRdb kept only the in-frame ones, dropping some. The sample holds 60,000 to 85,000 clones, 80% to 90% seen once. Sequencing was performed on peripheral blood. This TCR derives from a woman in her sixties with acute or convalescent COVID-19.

Here the CDR3 reads CASRTTGISGNTIYF. The CDR3 coding sequence is TGTGCCAGTAGGACCACAGGGATCTCTGGAAACACCATATATTTT. This rearrangement joins TRBV19 to TRBJ1-3; a weak D match, TRBD1 (6 bases). Germline CDR1 is LNHDA and CDR2 is SQIVND (reference sequence). The V gene lost 6 bases and the J gene lost 0 bases, with 12 bases spanning the gap. This CDR3 comprises 15 residues.